A single sample is the source of the 3 T cell receptor beta chains below, sequenced in a study of shared clonotypes between healthy human individuals. Clones were sequenced by immunoSEQ multiplex PCR, and TCRdb holds only the in-frame ones, with some missing. The repertoire holds 2 million to 2.5 million clones, with 92% as singletons. Input material: naive CD4+ T cells from PBMCs. Documented subset: CD45RA+ positively selected. Receptors were obtained from a man between 18 and 35 years old in good health. Some clones in this sample may be carry-over from other donors' samples.

Comment on this clone: Other DNA sequences in this specimen translate into the identical CDR3. The chain combines TRBV5-1 with TRBJ2-3; 9 bases are shared with TRBD1. V was clipped by 1 base and J by 3 bases; unmatched bases: 3. The germline CDR1 and CDR2 sequences are SGHRS and YFSETQ. This CDR3 is built from 15 residues. CDR3 DNA sequence: TGCGCCAGCAGCTTGCCGGACAGGGGAACAGATACGCAGTATTTT. Residues: CASSLPDRGTDTQYF.

The V call is TRBV19, the J call TRBJ2-7; 8 nucleotides line up with TRBD2. Trimming at V came to 4 bases and at J to 3 bases, leaving 17 bases not matched to a gene. Germline CDR1 is LNHDA and CDR2 is SQIVND (reference sequence). The CDR3 spans 18 residues. CDR3 nucleotide sequence: TGTGCCAGTAGTAGGCCCGTTGATAACCTAGCGGGCCGCTACGAGCAGTACTTC. It translates to CASSRPVDNLAGRYEQYF.

This rearrangement joins TRBV7-2 to TRBJ2-1; 11 nucleotides match TRBD2. Trimming at V came to 0 bases and at J to 7 bases, leaving 5 bases not matched to a gene. The CDR3 extends over 16 amino acids. Germline V CDR1 and CDR2: SGHTA, FQGNSA. DNA of the CDR3: TGTGCCAGCAGCTTAGCGGCTACTAGCGGGAGAAATGAGCAGTTCTTC. Encoded protein: CASSLAATSGRNEQFF.